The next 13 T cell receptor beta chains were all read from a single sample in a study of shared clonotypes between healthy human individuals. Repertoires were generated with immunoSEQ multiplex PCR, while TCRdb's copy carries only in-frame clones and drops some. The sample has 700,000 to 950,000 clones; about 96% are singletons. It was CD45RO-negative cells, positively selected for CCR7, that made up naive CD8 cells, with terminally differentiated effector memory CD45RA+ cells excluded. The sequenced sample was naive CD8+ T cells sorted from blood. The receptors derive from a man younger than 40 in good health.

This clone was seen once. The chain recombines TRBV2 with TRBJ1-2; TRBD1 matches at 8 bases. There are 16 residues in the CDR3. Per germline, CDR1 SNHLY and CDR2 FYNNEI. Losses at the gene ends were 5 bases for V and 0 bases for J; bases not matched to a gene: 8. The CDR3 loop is CASSNDVDRANYGYTF. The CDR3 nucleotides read TGTGCCAGCAGTAATGACGTGGACAGGGCTAACTATGGCTACACCTTC.

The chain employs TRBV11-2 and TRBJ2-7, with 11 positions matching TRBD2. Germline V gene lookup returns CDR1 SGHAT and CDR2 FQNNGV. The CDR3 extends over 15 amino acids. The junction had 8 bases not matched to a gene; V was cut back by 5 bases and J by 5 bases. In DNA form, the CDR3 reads TGTGCCAGCAGCCTAGGGACTAGCGGCTCGGACGAGCAGTACTTC. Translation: CASSLGTSGSDEQYF. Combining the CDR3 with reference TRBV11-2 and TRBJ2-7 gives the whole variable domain EAGVAQSPRYKIIEKRQSVAFWCNPISGHATLYWYQQILGQGPKLLIQFQNNGVVDDSQLPKDRFSAERLKGVDSTLKIQPAKLEDSAVYLCASSLGTSGSDEQYFGPGTRLTVT.

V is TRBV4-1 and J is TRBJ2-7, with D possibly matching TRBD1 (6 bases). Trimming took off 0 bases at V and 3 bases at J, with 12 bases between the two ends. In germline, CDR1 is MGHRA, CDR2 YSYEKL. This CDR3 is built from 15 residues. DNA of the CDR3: TGCGCCAGCAGCCAAGATCCAGGGGAACTCTACGAGCAGTACTTC. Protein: CASSQDPGELYEQYF.

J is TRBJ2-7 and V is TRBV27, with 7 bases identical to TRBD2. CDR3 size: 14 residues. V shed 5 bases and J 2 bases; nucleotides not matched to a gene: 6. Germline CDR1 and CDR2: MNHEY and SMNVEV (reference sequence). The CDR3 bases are TGTGCCAGCAGTGGCGGGGGTTCGGCCTACGAGCAGTACTTC. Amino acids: CASSGGGSAYEQYF.

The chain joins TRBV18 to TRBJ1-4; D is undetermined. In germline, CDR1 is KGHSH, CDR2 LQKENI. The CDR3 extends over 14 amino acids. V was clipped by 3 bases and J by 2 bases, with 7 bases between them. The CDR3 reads CASSPRNTNEKLFF. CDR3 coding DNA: TGTGCCAGCTCACCGCGGAATACTAATGAAAAACTGTTTTTT.

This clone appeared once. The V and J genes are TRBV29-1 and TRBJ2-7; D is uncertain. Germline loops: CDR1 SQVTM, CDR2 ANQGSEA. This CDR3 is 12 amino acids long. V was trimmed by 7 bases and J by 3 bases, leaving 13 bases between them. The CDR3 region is CSGRTQLYEQYF. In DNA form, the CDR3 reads TGCAGCGGAAGGACGCAACTCTACGAGCAGTACTTC.

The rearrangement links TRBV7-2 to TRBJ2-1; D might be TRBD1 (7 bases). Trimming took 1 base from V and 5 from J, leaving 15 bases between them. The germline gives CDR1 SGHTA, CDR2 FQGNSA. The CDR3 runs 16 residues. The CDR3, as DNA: TGTGCCAGCAGCTTAGATTGGAGGGGGCGCGACAATGAGCAGTTCTTC. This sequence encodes CASSLDWRGRDNEQFF. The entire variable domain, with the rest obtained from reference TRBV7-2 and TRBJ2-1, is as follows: GAGVSQSPSNKVTEKGKDVELRCDPISGHTALYWYRQSLGQGLEFLIYFQGNSAPDKSGLPSDRFSAERTGGSVSTLTIQRTQQEDSAVYLCASSLDWRGRDNEQFFGPGTRLTVL.

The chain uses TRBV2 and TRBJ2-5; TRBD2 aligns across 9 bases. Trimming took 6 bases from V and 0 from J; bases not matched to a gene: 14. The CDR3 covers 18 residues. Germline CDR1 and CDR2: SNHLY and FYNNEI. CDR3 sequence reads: CASSAGGPRIGYQETQYF. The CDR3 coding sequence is TGTGCCAGCAGCGCGGGAGGGCCGCGTATCGGTTACCAAGAGACCCAGTACTTC.

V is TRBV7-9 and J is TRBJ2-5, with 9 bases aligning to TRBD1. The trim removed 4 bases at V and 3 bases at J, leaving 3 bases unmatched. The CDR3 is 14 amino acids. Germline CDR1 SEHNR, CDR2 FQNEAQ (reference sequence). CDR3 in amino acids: CASSSRTGEETQYF. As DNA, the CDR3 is TGTGCCAGCAGCTCCCGGACAGGGGAAGAGACCCAGTACTTC. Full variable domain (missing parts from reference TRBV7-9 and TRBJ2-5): DTGVSQNPRHKITKRGQNVTFRCDPISEHNRLYWYRQTLGQGPEFLTYFQNEAQLEKSRLLSDRFSAERPKGSFSTLEIQRTEQGDSAMYLCASSSRTGEETQYFGPGTRLLVL.

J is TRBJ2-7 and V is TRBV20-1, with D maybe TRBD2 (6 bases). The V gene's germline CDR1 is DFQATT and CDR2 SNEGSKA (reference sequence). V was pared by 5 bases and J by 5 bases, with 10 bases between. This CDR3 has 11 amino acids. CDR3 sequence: CSAPWGDEQYF. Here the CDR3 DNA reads TGCAGTGCTCCCTGGGGGGACGAGCAGTACTTC.

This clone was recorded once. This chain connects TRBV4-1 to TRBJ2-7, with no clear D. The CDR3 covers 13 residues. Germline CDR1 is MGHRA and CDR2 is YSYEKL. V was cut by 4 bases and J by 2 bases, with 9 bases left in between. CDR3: CASSLDGTYEQYF. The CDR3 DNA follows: TGCGCCAGCAGCCTCGACGGAACCTACGAGCAGTACTTC.

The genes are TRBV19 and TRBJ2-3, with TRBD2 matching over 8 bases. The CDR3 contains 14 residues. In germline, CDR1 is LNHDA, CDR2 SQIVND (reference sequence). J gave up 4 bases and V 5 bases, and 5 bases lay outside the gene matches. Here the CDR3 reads CASSPGLGSDTQYF. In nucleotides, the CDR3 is TGTGCCAGTAGTCCGGGACTAGGGTCAGATACGCAGTATTTT.

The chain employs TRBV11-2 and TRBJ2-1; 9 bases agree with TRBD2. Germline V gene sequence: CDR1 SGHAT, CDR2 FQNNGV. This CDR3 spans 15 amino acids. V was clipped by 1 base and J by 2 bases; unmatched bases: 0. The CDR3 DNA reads TGTGCCAGCAGCTTAGGGACTAGCGCCTACAATGAGCAGTTCTTC. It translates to CASSLGTSAYNEQFF.